This TCR beta chain was identified during a study of cytomegalovirus exposure and HLA in healthy donors. Concerning this clone itself: Antigen unknown.

V was clipped by 4 bases and J by 0 bases; unmatched bases: 6. The CDR3 runs 15 residues. From germline, CDR1 is SGHNT and CDR2 YYREEE (reference sequence). PCR amplification relied on 60 Vbeta primers (plus 13 Jbeta primers). The authors' processing: Roughly 11 million shared chains were among the roughly 80 million unique TCR beta chains that a later analysis counted. Using immunoSEQ multiplex PCR, the repertoire was profiled, and TCRdb retains in-frame clones only, with some absent. D and trimming were read from the DNA, whereas the V and J calls and clone size are those reported in that table. The sample lists about 160,000 clones, 80% to 90% occurring once. General observations from the study: A later analysis, which compared TCR beta chains of equal frequency, found the HLA-associated ones more clonally expanded. What TCR beta sequences reportedly achieved was accurate prediction of HLA-A and HLA-B alleles in most subjects. The majority of TCR sequences were rare, yet some public TCRs appeared in many donors.

The J gene is TRBJ2-7, the V gene TRBV5-4; TRBD2 agrees at 8 bases. The TCR was taken from a young woman in good health and CMV-seronegative. The sequencing input was PBMCs. The CDR3 DNA follows: TGTGCCAGCAGCCCGGGAGGGCGGGTCTCCTACGAGCAGTACTTC. Translation gives CASSPGGRVSYEQYF.